The 28 T cell receptor beta chains listed next were all sequenced from one sample in a study of blood T cell repertoires in COVID-19. Some clones are missing from TCRdb's copy, which holds only in-frame ones; the method was immunoSEQ multiplex PCR. This table holds 200,000 to 300,000 clones, about 82% found once. The sample comprised peripheral blood. These receptors all stem from a man between 45 and 60 years old with COVID-19, enrolled during active disease.

V and J are TRBV15 and TRBJ1-6; D call uncertain. Germline CDR1 reads LNHNV; CDR2 reads YYDKDF (reference sequence). The CDR3 totals 19 residues. With 5 bases removed from V and 1 base from J, the gap between germline ends came to 21 bases. CDR3 residues: CATSPTALGFGSYNSPLHF. The CDR3 DNA follows: TGTGCCACCAGCCCGACGGCGCTCGGGTTTGGTTCCTATAATTCACCCCTCCACTTT.

This clone was seen a single time. The rearrangement links TRBV30 to TRBJ2-3, with TRBD2 matching over 7 bases. This CDR3 contains 13 residues. Germline loops: CDR1 GTSNPN, CDR2 SVGIG (reference sequence). The J segment lost 6 bases and the V segment lost 0 bases, leaving 3 bases of the junction unmatched. Here the CDR3 DNA reads TGTGCCTGGAGTGTCGGGAGGCCTGATACGCAGTATTTT. Amino acid sequence: CAWSVGRPDTQYF.

In regard to this clone: Relative to the germline gene, one junction end is altered; a read error may explain this. V usage is TRBV7-6 and J usage is TRBJ2-3, with 13 bases fitting TRBD2. CDR1 and CDR2 (germline): SGHVS, FNYEAQ. The CDR3 consists of 16 residues. CDR3 in amino acids: CASSSELAGGTGTQYF. The DNA for the CDR3 is TGTGCCAGCAGCTCCGAACTAGCGGGGGGGACAGGTACGCAGTATTTT. The full variable domain, its missing parts supplied by reference TRBV7-6 and TRBJ2-3, is GAGVSQSPRYKVTKRGQDVALRCDPISGHVSLYWYRQALGQGPEFLTYFNYEAQQDKSGLPNDRFSAERPEGSISTLTIQRTEQRDSAMYRCASSSELAGGTGTQYFGPGTRLTVL.

This rearrangement joins TRBV9 to TRBJ2-6; D call uncertain. With 4 bases removed from V and 3 bases from J, the gap between germline ends came to 11 bases. The CDR3 has 15 residues. Germline values: CDR1 SGDLS, CDR2 YYNGEE. CDR3 sequence (DNA): TGTGCCAGCAGCCGCACCCCCGGTGGGGCCAACGTCCTGACTTTC. It translates to CASSRTPGGANVLTF. Full variable domain (outside the CDR3, taken from reference TRBV9 and TRBJ2-6): DSGVTQTPKHLITATGQRVTLRCSPRSGDLSVYWYQQSLDQGLQFLIQYYNGEERAKGNILERFSAQQFPDLHSELNLSSLELGDSALYFCASSRTPGGANVLTFGAGSRLTVL.

This chain joins TRBV19 and TRBJ2-2; TRBD1 might be the D (6 bases). V was pared by 5 bases and J by 4 bases, with 17 bases between. Germline V gene sequence: CDR1 LNHDA, CDR2 SQIVND (reference sequence). The CDR3 is 16 residues long. The CDR3 here is CASSSAGTLSTGELFF. For the CDR3, the DNA is TGTGCCAGTAGTTCCGCCGGGACACTCAGCACCGGGGAGCTGTTTTTT.

The chain combines TRBV30 with TRBJ1-5; a weak D match, TRBD1 (5 bases). V gave up 1 base and J gave up 2 bases, with 9 bases separating them. CDR3 length: 14 amino acids. CDR1 and CDR2 from the germline V gene are GTSNPN and SVGIG (reference sequence). The chain's CDR3 is CAWSGGGGNQPQHF. For the CDR3, the DNA is TGTGCCTGGAGTGGCGGGGGTGGCAATCAGCCCCAGCATTTT.

This clone was seen a handful of times. This chain uses TRBV7-8 with TRBJ2-7; 8 nucleotides agree with TRBD2. This CDR3 is built from 15 residues. Per the germline V gene, CDR1 is SGHVS and CDR2 is FQNEAQ. V dropped 5 bases and J dropped 3; count of bases not matched to a gene: 9. The CDR3 region is CASSPLGLVRYEQYF. The CDR3, as DNA: TGTGCCAGCAGCCCCCTGGGACTAGTTCGCTACGAGCAGTACTTC.

The genes are TRBV7-9 and TRBJ2-7; TRBD2 might be the D (5 bases). The CDR3 loop spans 13 amino acids. Per germline, CDR1 SEHNR and CDR2 FQNEAQ (reference sequence). V gave up 5 bases and J gave up 3 bases, with 11 bases separating them. CDR3 sequence (DNA): TGTGCCAGCAGCCCTTATCGGGACTACGAGCAGTACTTC. Translation: CASSPYRDYEQYF.

The V and J genes are TRBV18 and TRBJ2-7, with a weak D call TRBD1 (6 bases). Trimming took 5 bases from V and 6 from J, leaving 11 bases between them. The CDR3 has 12 residues. Germline CDR1 is KGHSH and CDR2 is LQKENI. The CDR3 is CASSSGHSEQYF. In DNA form, the CDR3 reads TGTGCCAGCTCATCGGGACACTCCGAGCAGTACTTC.

The V gene is TRBV12-5, the J gene TRBJ1-3; D gene unclear. V was cut by 6 bases and J by 4 bases, with 7 bases left in between. CDR3 length equals 12 residues. Germline lookup yields CDR1 LGHNT and CDR2 FRNRAP. CDR3 in DNA: TGTGCTAGTGGATCACTAGGAAACACCATATATTTT. Amino acids: CASGSLGNTIYF.

This chain uses TRBV3-1 (or the pseudogene TRBV3-2) with TRBJ2-7; 9 bases align to TRBD2. V lost 0 bases and J lost 2; bases outside the gene matches: 5. The CDR3 consists of 16 residues. Germline CDR1 LGHDT, CDR2 YNNKEL (reference sequence). The CDR3, as DNA: TGTGCCAGCAGCCAAGATGGGCTAGCGGGGACCTACGAGCAGTACTTC. The encoded protein is CASSQDGLAGTYEQYF.

V is TRBV5-4 and J is TRBJ1-2; TRBD1 matches 7 bases. The CDR3 is 15 amino acids. Trimming removed 0 bases from V and 7 bases from J; junction bases left unmatched: 9. CDR1 is SGHNT and CDR2 is YYREEE in the germline V gene (reference sequence). CDR3 region: CASSLATGIATGYTF. The CDR3 DNA sequence: TGTGCCAGCAGCTTGGCGACAGGGATTGCTACTGGCTACACCTTC.

The CDR3 nucleotides are TGTGCCAGCACCCGAGGCGGGGGAAGAGAAGCTTTCTTT. The encoded protein is CASTRGGGREAFF. The genes are TRBV7-9 and TRBJ1-1, with a weak D call TRBD1 (5 bases). The CDR3 consists of 13 residues. V gave up 7 bases and J gave up 8 bases, with 17 bases separating them. Germline V lookup: CDR1 SEHNR, CDR2 FQNEAQ (reference sequence).

This chain links TRBV18 with TRBJ2-2; 7 bases match TRBD1. The germline V gene has CDR1 KGHSH and CDR2 LQKENI. The length of the CDR3 is 16 residues. V lost 6 bases to trimming and J lost 0 bases; unmatched junction nucleotides: 7. The CDR3 coding sequence is TGTGCCAGCTCTCCCCGGACAGGAGCGAACACCGGGGAGCTGTTTTTT. Protein: CASSPRTGANTGELFF.

The chain combines TRBV11-2 with TRBJ2-1; 10 bases fit TRBD1. The CDR3 is 16 amino acids. CDR1 is SGHAT, CDR2 FQNNGV, per germline. Unmatched junction bases numbered 14, after V lost 5 bases and J lost 10 bases. In DNA form, the CDR3 reads TGTGCCAGCAGCCCACCCGGGACAGGGGTTGTGGTGGAGCAGTTCTTC. Translating gives CASSPPGTGVVVEQFF.

V gene TRBV19 combines with J gene TRBJ2-1, with TRBD1 identical over 9 bases. V lost 3 bases, J lost 7 bases, and 7 bases stayed unmatched. Germline-derived CDR1 and CDR2 are LNHDA and SQIVND (reference sequence). This CDR3 contains 15 residues. Here the CDR3 DNA reads TGTGCCAGTAGTATCTACGCCGGGACAGGGAATGAGCAGTTCTTC. This gives the protein CASSIYAGTGNEQFF.

The chain joins TRBV19 to TRBJ1-1; D uncertain. The CDR3 runs to 14 residues. V dropped 3 bases and J dropped 7 bases, with 15 bases sitting between them. CDR1 LNHDA and CDR2 SQIVND come from the germline V gene (reference sequence). This CDR3 is CASSIMRPGVEAFF. The CDR3, as DNA: TGTGCCAGTAGTATCATGAGGCCCGGGGTTGAAGCTTTCTTT.

The V call is TRBV6-6, the J call TRBJ2-6; 12 bases match TRBD1. Trimming at V came to 6 bases and at J to 1 base, leaving 16 bases not matched to a gene. Germline assignment: CDR1 MNHNY and CDR2 SVGAGI (reference sequence). The CDR3 spans 21 residues. In DNA, the CDR3 is TGTGCCAGCAGCAAGGGACAGGGGGCCCGATACCGCCCTTCTGGGGCCAACGTCCTGACTTTC. Translation: CASSKGQGARYRPSGANVLTF.

This chain connects TRBV4-1 to TRBJ1-2; D ambiguous. Germline assignment: CDR1 MGHRA and CDR2 YSYEKL. The CDR3 spans 13 residues. V was clipped by 4 bases and J by 3 bases, with 9 bases between them. The CDR3, as DNA: TGCGCCAGCAGCCTGACATACTACTATGGCTACACCTTC. This codes for CASSLTYYYGYTF.

The CDR3 sequence: CASSQTGENTGELFF. CDR3 nucleotide sequence: TGCGCCAGCAGCCAAACAGGGGAGAACACCGGGGAGCTGTTTTTT. The rearrangement joins TRBV5-1 to TRBJ2-2; 7 bases align to TRBD1. CDR1 and CDR2 (germline): SGHRS, YFSETQ. J lost 1 base, V lost 4 bases, and 4 bases had no gene match. The CDR3 length is 15 residues.

This chain links TRBV30 with TRBJ2-4, with D possibly being TRBD1 (5 bases). Looked up from germline, CDR1 is GTSNPN and CDR2 is SVGIG (reference sequence). Trimming removed 3 bases from V and 0 bases from J, with 9 bases in between. The CDR3 totals 14 residues. The DNA of the CDR3 is TGTGCCTGGAGCCCCAGGGTAGCCAAAAACATTCAGTACTTC. It is translated as CAWSPRVAKNIQYF. The full variable domain, completed using reference TRBV30 and TRBJ2-4, is SQTIHQWPATLVQPVGSPLSLECTVEGTSNPNLYWYRQAAGRGLQLLFYSVGIGQISSEVPQNLSASRPQDRQFILSSKKLLLSDSGFYLCAWSPRVAKNIQYFGAGTRLSVL.

The chain couples TRBV10-1 to TRBJ2-3, with 9 bases fitting TRBD1. Looked up from germline, CDR1 is WNHNN and CDR2 is SYGVQD (reference sequence). The CDR3 loop spans 17 amino acids. J lost 4 bases, V lost 5 bases, and 13 bases had no gene match. CDR3 region: CASSPGTGKGAADTQYF. CDR3 sequence (DNA): TGCGCCAGCAGTCCCGGGACAGGGAAGGGGGCCGCAGATACGCAGTATTTT.

V is TRBV27 and J is TRBJ1-5, with D perhaps matching TRBD1 (6 bases). Germline lookup yields CDR1 MNHEY and CDR2 SMNVEV (reference sequence). This CDR3 is 15 amino acids long. V was clipped by 2 bases and J by 4 bases, with 12 bases between them. The CDR3 reads CASSLGGSHNQPQHF. CDR3 in DNA: TGTGCCAGCAGTTTAGGGGGCTCCCATAATCAGCCCCAGCATTTT.

The genes are TRBV27 and TRBJ2-6, with 11 bases fitting TRBD2. Germline V lookup: CDR1 MNHEY, CDR2 SMNVEV (reference sequence). V lost 5 bases and J lost 0; bases outside the gene matches: 6. This CDR3 spans 18 amino acids. The CDR3 DNA sequence: TGTGCCAGCAGTAGGGGACTAGCGGTGCTCTCTGGGGCCAACGTCCTGACTTTC. Protein sequence: CASSRGLAVLSGANVLTF.

This chain joins TRBV19 and TRBJ2-6; 7 bases match TRBD1. The CDR3 is 17 residues long. The V segment lost 5 bases and the J segment 0 bases; nucleotides outside the gene matches: 7. Germline V lookup: CDR1 LNHDA, CDR2 SQIVND (reference sequence). The CDR3 region is CASSVMGQSSGANVLTF. The CDR3 bases are TGTGCCAGTAGTGTAATGGGACAGAGCTCTGGGGCCAACGTCCTGACTTTC.

This clone was observed a few times. The chain is built from TRBV5-6 and TRBJ2-5, with 9 bases lining up with TRBD1. The CDR3 is made up of 15 amino acids. After removal of 6 bases from V and 5 bases from J, the junction contained 11 bases not matched to a gene. Germline V CDR1 and CDR2: SGHDT, YYEEEE. The CDR3 loop is CASTGGTGYIETQYF. In DNA form, the CDR3 reads TGTGCCAGCACCGGAGGGACAGGGTATATCGAGACCCAGTACTTC.

This chain joins TRBV10-3 and TRBJ2-2, with TRBD2 matching over 8 bases. Trimming cost V 4 bases and J 4 bases; bases outside gene matches: 5. Germline loops: CDR1 ENHRY, CDR2 SYGVKD. This CDR3 spans 15 amino acids. Here the CDR3 reads CAISGAGAPTGELFF. DNA of the CDR3: TGTGCCATCAGTGGAGCGGGGGCCCCCACCGGGGAGCTGTTTTTT.

The V and J genes are TRBV7-2 and TRBJ2-4, with D maybe TRBD2 (7 bases). V lost 2 bases and J lost 0, with 11 bases in between. The germline gives CDR1 SGHTA, CDR2 FQGNSA. The length of the CDR3 is 16 residues. Here the CDR3 DNA reads TGTGCCAGCAGCTTAAGAGGGGGGGTAGCCAAAAACATTCAGTACTTC. Its translation is CASSLRGGVAKNIQYF.